The next 29 T cell receptor beta chains were all read from a single sample in a study of T cells in tuberculosis. Profiled with immunoSEQ multiplex PCR; TCRdb holds only in-frame clones, not every one. Here the sample spans 25,000 to 35,000 clones, about 92% being singletons. The source material was PBMCs. All receptors derive from a donor between 10 and 29 years old with latent tuberculosis or without tuberculosis infection.

The rearrangement uses TRBV4-1 and TRBJ2-7; the match to TRBD2 covers 13 bases. There are 15 residues in the CDR3. With V trimmed by 3 bases and J by 4 bases, 3 bases remained unmatched. CDR1 is MGHRA, CDR2 YSYEKL, per germline. CDR3 DNA sequence: TGCGCCAGCAGCCAGGGACTAGCGGGACCTTACGAGCAGTACTTC. Protein sequence: CASSQGLAGPYEQYF.

This clone came up once. The chain has TRBV19 and TRBJ1-2, with 9 bases matching TRBD1. This CDR3 has 15 amino acids. V gave up 5 bases and J gave up 8 bases; unmatched junction bases: 12. Germline loops: CDR1 LNHDA, CDR2 SQIVND (reference sequence). CDR3 residues: CASSSLNRGHGGYTF. The CDR3, as DNA: TGTGCCAGTAGTTCCCTGAACAGGGGGCATGGAGGCTACACCTTC. Drawing the rest from reference TRBV19 and TRBJ1-2, the complete variable domain is DGGITQSPKYLFRKEGQNVTLSCEQNLNHDAMYWYRQDPGQGLRLIYYSQIVNDFQKGDIAEGYSVSREKKESFPLTVTSAQKNPTAFYLCASSSLNRGHGGYTFGSGTRLTVV.

V and J are TRBV6-1 and TRBJ1-2, with TRBD1 matching over 12 bases. Per the germline V gene, CDR1 is MNHNS and CDR2 is SASEGT. This CDR3 is 15 amino acids long. Trimming took 8 bases from V and 4 from J; bases not matched to a gene: 8. CDR3 bases: TGTGCCAGCGTTGGGGGACAGGGGGCCCTCTATGGCTACACCTTC. It specifies CASVGGQGALYGYTF.

The chain joins TRBV28 to TRBJ2-7; 8 bases are a match to TRBD1. Unmatched junction bases numbered 8, after V lost 7 bases and J lost 3 bases. In germline, CDR1 is MDHEN, CDR2 SYDVKM. The CDR3 contains 14 residues. The CDR3 protein is CASTDRGWDYEQYF. The CDR3 DNA sequence: TGTGCCAGCACCGACAGGGGTTGGGACTACGAGCAGTACTTC.

The chain is built from TRBV5-1 and TRBJ2-7, with 8 positions matching TRBD1. Germline V gene data show CDR1 as SGHRS and CDR2 as YFSETQ. Unmatched junction bases numbered 5, after V lost 3 bases and J lost 3 bases. The CDR3 is 14 amino acids. For the CDR3, the DNA is TGCGCCAGCAGCTCGACAGGGGACGGCTACGAGCAGTACTTC. Translation: CASSSTGDGYEQYF.

This clone appeared once. This chain links TRBV29-1 with TRBJ2-3, with 9 bases fitting TRBD2. With V trimmed by 3 bases and J by 3 bases, 13 bases remained unmatched. Germline-derived CDR1 and CDR2 are SQVTM and ANQGSEA. This CDR3 is built from 17 residues. The CDR3 DNA is TGCAGCGTTGAGAGATGGACTAGCGACATCCTAACAGATACGCAGTATTTT. Translated, it gives CSVERWTSDILTDTQYF.

The chain couples TRBV5-1 to TRBJ2-2, with a weak D call TRBD2 (5 bases). The germline V gene has CDR1 SGHRS and CDR2 YFSETQ. The V end was cut by 4 bases, the J end by 3 bases, with 10 bases between. The CDR3 spans 14 residues. The CDR3 reads CASSHPDYTGELFF. The CDR3 DNA reads as TGCGCCAGCAGCCACCCGGACTACACCGGGGAGCTGTTTTTT.

The chain recombines TRBV9 with TRBJ2-7; D unclear. In germline, CDR1 is SGDLS, CDR2 YYNGEE. The length of the CDR3 is 14 residues. Trimming shortened V by 0 bases and J by 2 bases, and 9 bases separated the two germline ends. CDR3 sequence (DNA): TGTGCCAGCAGCGTAGCTAGTTCTCCCTACGAGCAGTACTTC. Translated, it gives CASSVASSPYEQYF.

V is TRBV11-3 and J is TRBJ2-2, with 9 bases matching TRBD1. The CDR3 has 18 residues. Trimming removed 5 bases from V and 5 bases from J; junction bases left unmatched: 15. Germline lookup yields CDR1 SGHNT and CDR2 YENEEA. Here the CDR3 reads CASSKNKGDRVETGELFF. In DNA, the CDR3 is TGTGCCAGCAGCAAGAACAAAGGGGACAGGGTGGAAACCGGGGAGCTGTTTTTT.

This sequence joins TRBV28 and TRBJ2-5; 9 positions agree with TRBD1. CDR3 length equals 14 residues. Trimming at V came to 2 bases and at J to 3 bases, leaving 1 base not matched to a gene. Germline CDR1 and CDR2: MDHEN and SYDVKM. This CDR3 is CASSLGDREETQYF. CDR3 DNA sequence: TGTGCCAGCAGTTTAGGGGACAGGGAAGAGACCCAGTACTTC.

The chain carries TRBV7-9 and TRBJ1-3, with D unresolved. This CDR3 contains 16 residues. The V gene lost 3 bases and the J gene lost 4 bases, with 16 bases spanning the gap. Germline V gives CDR1 SEHNR, CDR2 FQNEAQ (reference sequence). The CDR3 is CASSFPAALLGNTIYF. The CDR3 nucleotides read TGTGCCAGCAGCTTTCCAGCGGCGCTCCTGGGAAACACCATATATTTT.

The chain joins TRBV2 to TRBJ2-5; 8 nucleotides align to TRBD2. The DNA matches TRBJ2-7 better at its end, which makes the J call doubtful. Germline CDR1 SNHLY, CDR2 FYNNEI. The CDR3 runs 15 residues. CDR3 residues: CASSDWASGQDEQYF. The CDR3 region has the DNA TGTGCCAGCAGTGACTGGGCTAGCGGGCAAGACGAGCAGTACTTC.

This chain links TRBV18 with TRBJ2-5, with a possible D match to TRBD2 (5 bases). The CDR3 spans 13 residues. V dropped 2 bases and J dropped 5 bases, with 9 bases sitting between them. Per the germline V gene, CDR1 is KGHSH and CDR2 is LQKENI. The CDR3 coding sequence is TGTGCCAGCTCACCAGCGGGTTCGGAGACCCAGTACTTC. Encoded protein: CASSPAGSETQYF.

The V and J genes are TRBV6-6 and TRBJ1-6; 9 bases match TRBD1. Germline V lookup: CDR1 MNHNY, CDR2 SVGAGI (reference sequence). The CDR3 spans 13 residues. The V segment lost 6 bases and the J segment 10 bases; nucleotides outside the gene matches: 4. CDR3 region: CASSGTGISPLHF. CDR3 bases: TGTGCCAGCAGCGGGACAGGGATCTCACCCCTCCACTTT.

In regard to this clone: The junction differs from germline at one of its ends, possibly a read error. This chain connects TRBV28 to TRBJ2-7, with 11 bases that match TRBD2. Germline CDR1 MDHEN, CDR2 SYDVKM. The CDR3 totals 13 residues. CDR3 protein: CASGLAGGLEQYF. In nucleotides, the CDR3 is TGTGCCAGCGGTTTAGCGGGAGGGCTTGAGCAGTACTTC.

The V and J genes are TRBV10-1 and TRBJ2-2, with TRBD2 matching over 15 bases. There are 21 residues in the CDR3. Trimming at V came to 0 bases and at J to 3 bases, leaving 11 bases not matched to a gene. CDR1 WNHNN and CDR2 SYGVQD come from the germline V gene (reference sequence). CDR3 amino acids: CASSESRKGLAGGRDTGELFF. The CDR3 nucleotides are TGCGCCAGCAGTGAGTCGCGAAAGGGACTAGCGGGAGGCCGGGACACCGGGGAGCTGTTTTTT.

V and J are TRBV5-1 and TRBJ2-1; 7 positions match TRBD2. Looked up from germline, CDR1 is SGHRS and CDR2 is YFSETQ. The CDR3 sequence is 14 residues long. With 1 base clipped from V and 8 bases from J, the junction kept 6 bases outside the gene matches. CDR3 amino acids: CASSLFAGEYEQFF. CDR3 coding DNA: TGCGCCAGCAGCTTGTTCGCGGGGGAGTATGAGCAGTTCTTC.

V gene TRBV28 combines with J gene TRBJ2-7, with 9 bases aligning to TRBD1. V lost 3 bases, J lost 2 bases, and 8 bases stayed unmatched. Germline V CDR1 and CDR2: MDHEN, SYDVKM. The CDR3 has 16 residues. CDR3 protein: CASSLALRTGAYEQYF. The CDR3 bases are TGTGCCAGCAGTTTGGCGCTCCGGACAGGGGCCTACGAGCAGTACTTC. Based on the CDR3 plus reference TRBV28 and TRBJ2-7, the full variable domain is DVKVTQSSRYLVKRTGEKVFLECVQDMDHENMFWYRQDPGLGLRLIYFSYDVKMKEKGDIPEGYSVSREKKERFSLILESASTNQTSMYLCASSLALRTGAYEQYFGPGTRLTVT.

The CDR3 here is CASSPIRLAGDGETQYF. CDR3 DNA sequence: TGTGCCAGCTCACCAATAAGACTAGCGGGAGATGGGGAGACCCAGTACTTC. The V and J genes are TRBV18 and TRBJ2-5, with 12 bases matching TRBD2. The V gene end was trimmed by 2 bases and the J gene end by 5 bases; junction bases not matched to a gene: 9. The CDR3 spans 17 residues. Per the germline V gene, CDR1 is KGHSH and CDR2 is LQKENI.

The chain combines TRBV29-1 with TRBJ1-4; D call uncertain. The length of the CDR3 is 14 residues. Looked up from germline, CDR1 is SQVTM and CDR2 is ANQGSEA. Trimming removed 8 bases from V and 3 bases from J, with 16 bases in between. The DNA for the CDR3 is TGCAGCTGCTCCCGTTCCGACTCTAATGAAAAACTGTTTTTT. This translates into CSCSRSDSNEKLFF.

The chain employs TRBV28 and TRBJ1-2, with D possibly being TRBD1 (6 bases). Germline CDR1 is MDHEN and CDR2 is SYDVKM. This CDR3 is 15 amino acids long. V was trimmed by 2 bases and J by 2 bases, leaving 12 bases between them. The CDR3 DNA follows: TGTGCCAGCAGTTTAGGCGCAGGGACAAACTATGGCTACACCTTC. It is translated as CASSLGAGTNYGYTF.

This clone was seen just once. The V call is TRBV29-1, the J call TRBJ1-1; tentative D call: TRBD1 (6 bases). Trimming left V 7 bases short and J 3 bases short, with 12 bases between. The CDR3 is 12 amino acids. The germline CDR1 and CDR2 sequences are SQVTM and ANQGSEA. The CDR3 region has the DNA TGCAGCGGTTCAGGGGCATACACTGAAGCTTTCTTT. Translation gives CSGSGAYTEAFF.

The chain couples TRBV19 to TRBJ1-5, with a tentative D call TRBD1 (5 bases). V lost 6 bases, J lost 0 bases, and 9 bases lay in between. Germline-derived CDR1 and CDR2 are LNHDA and SQIVND (reference sequence). The CDR3 has 14 residues. Here the CDR3 reads CASSRGTSNQPQHF. The CDR3, as DNA: TGTGCCAGTAGCCGCGGGACTAGCAATCAGCCCCAGCATTTT.

This rearrangement joins TRBV29-1 to TRBJ1-6; D is perhaps TRBD1 (6 bases). Germline V CDR1 and CDR2: SQVTM, ANQGSEA. This CDR3 is 13 amino acids long. Deletions cut 6 bases from V and 7 bases from J, with 13 bases between. The CDR3: CSVRGGNNSPLHF. In nucleotides, the CDR3 is TGCAGCGTAAGGGGGGGCAACAATTCACCCCTCCACTTT.

In its sample, this clone was seen once. The rearrangement joins TRBV5-1 to TRBJ1-1, with TRBD1 as a possible D gene (5 bases). The germline gives CDR1 SGHRS, CDR2 YFSETQ. This CDR3 region has 18 residues. Trimming stripped 1 base from V and 4 bases from J, with 23 bases between. The CDR3 sequence is CASSLKRQWGTGSTEAFF. CDR3 coding DNA: TGCGCCAGCAGCTTGAAGAGGCAATGGGGGACTGGGTCCACTGAAGCTTTCTTT.

The rearrangement uses TRBV4-1 and TRBJ1-4, with 7 bases matching TRBD1. The V gene's germline CDR1 is MGHRA and CDR2 YSYEKL. V shed 3 bases and J 3 bases; nucleotides not matched to a gene: 7. CDR3 size: 16 residues. CDR3 coding DNA: TGCGCCAGCAGCCAGAGACCGGGACAGCCTAATGAAAAACTGTTTTTT. Translated, it gives CASSQRPGQPNEKLFF.

The chain recombines TRBV30 with TRBJ1-5; 8 bases align to TRBD1. There are 14 residues in the CDR3. With V trimmed by 1 base and J by 8 bases, 7 bases remained unmatched. Per germline, CDR1 GTSNPN and CDR2 SVGIG (reference sequence). CDR3 DNA sequence: TGTGCCTGGAGTGGGACAGGGAATGGAAAGCCCCAGCATTTT. Residues: CAWSGTGNGKPQHF. Filled out from reference TRBV30 and TRBJ1-5, the complete variable domain reads SQTIHQWPATLVQPVGSPLSLECTVEGTSNPNLYWYRQAAGRGLQLLFYSVGIGQISSEVPQNLSASRPQDRQFILSSKKLLLSDSGFYLCAWSGTGNGKPQHFGDGTRLSIL.

Points on this clone: The same CDR3 is also encoded by other DNA sequences in this sample. The gene calls are TRBV7-9 and TRBJ1-4; 7 nucleotides align to TRBD1. Germline CDR1 and CDR2: SEHNR and FQNEAQ (reference sequence). Losses at the gene ends were 4 bases for V and 5 bases for J; bases not matched to a gene: 4. The CDR3 length is 14 residues. The DNA of the CDR3 is TGTGCCAGCAGCTCGGGGACAGTAAATGAAAAACTGTTTTTT. Translating it yields CASSSGTVNEKLFF. Full variable domain (rest looked up from reference TRBV7-9 and TRBJ1-4): DTGVSQNPRHKITKRGQNVTFRCDPISEHNRLYWYRQTLGQGPEFLTYFQNEAQLEKSRLLSDRFSAERPKGSFSTLEIQRTEQGDSAMYLCASSSGTVNEKLFFGSGTQLSVL.

This rearrangement joins TRBV19 to TRBJ1-1; D might be TRBD1 (6 bases). Deletions cut 8 bases from V and 0 bases from J, with 13 bases between. The germline V gene encodes CDR1 LNHDA and CDR2 SQIVND (reference sequence). There are 14 residues in the CDR3. This CDR3 is CASLPGDMNTEAFF. As DNA, the CDR3 is TGTGCCAGTCTCCCAGGGGACATGAACACTGAAGCTTTCTTT. The full variable domain, rest sourced from reference TRBV19 and TRBJ1-1, is DGGITQSPKYLFRKEGQNVTLSCEQNLNHDAMYWYRQDPGQGLRLIYYSQIVNDFQKGDIAEGYSVSREKKESFPLTVTSAQKNPTAFYLCASLPGDMNTEAFFGQGTRLTVV.